These T cell receptor beta chains were read from a single sample in a study of blood T cell repertoires in COVID-19. The assay was immunoSEQ multiplex PCR, and TCRdb's table has in-frame clones only and misses some. The sample has 250,000 to 300,000 clones; approximately 90% are singletons. Sequenced material: PBMCs or T cells enriched from blood (not recorded which). The receptors here all came from a woman aged 40 to 55 with acute COVID-19. The CDR3 runs from the conserved cysteine through the conserved F or W. D genes are given only for firm matches. The size entry is marked missing in some rows and otherwise reads once, few, many or a size class.

DNA: TGTGCCAGTACCGACGCGGGGGTTCGGAATCAGCCCCAGCATTTT; CDR3: CASTDAGVRNQPQHF; J: TRBJ1-5; size: NA; D: NA; V: TRBV19
DNA: TGTGCCAGCAGCTTAGGGGCCCCCGGGGAGCTGTTTTTT; CDR3: CASSLGAPGELFF; J: TRBJ2-2; size: NA; D: NA; V: TRBV7-7
DNA: TGTGCCAGCAGCAACCTTTCGGGGGTGGTACAGGGGGTGGACTATGGCTACACCTTC; CDR3: CASSNLSGVVQGVDYGYTF; J: TRBJ1-2; size: NA; D: NA; V: TRBV21-1
DNA: TGTGCCAGCTCACTTAGTTCCTACGAGCAGTACTTC; CDR3: CASSLSSYEQYF; J: TRBJ2-7; size: NA; D: NA; V: TRBV18
DNA: TGCGCCAGCAGCCAAGGTCAGGGTGGTCAGCCCCAGCATTTT; CDR3: CASSQGQGGQPQHF; J: TRBJ1-5; size: NA; D: NA; V: TRBV4-1
DNA: TGTGCCAGCAGCCCGGGCGGGGGGGGCACTGAAGCTTTCTTT; CDR3: CASSPGGGGTEAFF; J: TRBJ1-1; size: NA; D: NA; V: TRBV5-4
DNA: TGTGCCACCAGTACCGGGACAGGGGGAAGTGGCTACACCTTC; CDR3: CATSTGTGGSGYTF; J: TRBJ1-2; size: NA; D: TRBD1; V: TRBV24-1
DNA: TGTGCCAGCAGCCAAGACCTACGGGGCACAGATACGCAGTATTTT; CDR3: CASSQDLRGTDTQYF; J: TRBJ2-3; size: NA; D: NA; V: TRBV14
DNA: TGTGCCAGCAGCTTATACTCCGCAGTAGCCACAGATACGCAGTATTTT; CDR3: CASSLYSAVATDTQYF; J: TRBJ2-3; size: NA; D: NA; V: TRBV5-4
DNA: TGTGCCAGCTCAGATCAGGGGATGAATTCACCCCTCCACTTT; CDR3: CASSDQGMNSPLHF; J: TRBJ1-6; size: once; D: NA; V: TRBV18
DNA: TGTGCCACGAGCATAGGACAGGTGACAGATACGCAGTATTTT; CDR3: CATSIGQVTDTQYF; J: TRBJ2-3; size: once; D: TRBD1; V: TRBV19
DNA: TGTGCCAGCAGCTTAGTGGGGACAGGGGTAGGCGAGACCCAGTACTTC; CDR3: CASSLVGTGVGETQYF; J: TRBJ2-5; size: NA; D: TRBD1; V: TRBV7-2
DNA: TGTGCCAGCAGCCAAAACCCCCGGACAGGGACTTATGGCTACACCTTC; CDR3: CASSQNPRTGTYGYTF; J: TRBJ1-2; size: NA; D: TRBD1; V: TRBV3-1/TRBV3-2
DNA: TGCGCCAGCAGTGAGGGGGTGGGCAATCAGCCCCAGCATTTT; CDR3: CASSEGVGNQPQHF; J: TRBJ1-5; size: NA; D: NA; V: TRBV5-1
DNA: TGCAGCGCCTCCGGGGGGACTAGCCGGAGCTCCTACGAGCAGTACTTC; CDR3: CSASGGTSRSSYEQYF; J: TRBJ2-7; size: NA; D: TRBD2; V: TRBV29-1
DNA: TGTGCCAGCAGTTCCCCATCAGAGAACACTGAAGCTTTCTTT; CDR3: CASSSPSENTEAFF; J: TRBJ1-1; size: NA; D: NA; V: TRBV6-5
DNA: TGTGCCAGTAGTATAAATCATATCCGAGAGCATCAGCCCCAGCATTTT; CDR3: CASSINHIREHQPQHF; J: TRBJ1-5; size: NA; D: NA; V: TRBV19
DNA: TGTGCCAGCAGTGCGAGTCAGGGCTCTTCGCGACCCCAGCATTTT; CDR3: CASSASQGSSRPQHF; J: TRBJ1-5; size: NA; D: NA; V: TRBV2
DNA: TGTGCCAGCAGCCAAGATATAAGGGAGACGTGGAAAACCTTC; CDR3: CASSQDIRETWKTF; J: TRBJ1-2; size: NA; D: NA; V: TRBV3-1/TRBV3-2
DNA: TGTGCCAGCAGCCCACCCACAAACAGGGGGCGAGGGAACACTGAAGCTTTCTTT; CDR3: CASSPPTNRGRGNTEAFF; J: TRBJ1-1; size: few; D: TRBD1; V: TRBV4-2
DNA: TGCGCCAGCAGCCAGGGACACGGGCGCTCTGGGGCCAACGTCCTGACTTTC; CDR3: CASSQGHGRSGANVLTF; J: TRBJ2-6; size: NA; D: NA; V: TRBV5-1
DNA: TGTGCCAGCAGCTTAGCGCAGGGTGAAAAACTGTTTTTT; CDR3: CASSLAQGEKLFF; J: TRBJ1-4; size: NA; D: NA; V: TRBV7-8
DNA: TGCGCCAGCAGTGTTCAGGGGGCTTTCTATGGCTACACCTTC; CDR3: CASSVQGAFYGYTF; J: TRBJ1-2; size: NA; D: TRBD1; V: TRBV10-1
DNA: TGTGCCAGCAGTTTAGCGGGGCACTACAATGAGCAGTTCTTC; CDR3: CASSLAGHYNEQFF; J: TRBJ2-1; size: NA; D: NA; V: TRBV27
DNA: TGCAGCGTAGCGGGAGGAAGCTCCTACGAGCAGTACTTC; CDR3: CSVAGGSSYEQYF; J: TRBJ2-7; size: NA; D: TRBD2; V: TRBV29-1
DNA: TGCGCCAGCAGCCCCAGGGTCGCCAAAAACATTCAGTACTTC; CDR3: CASSPRVAKNIQYF; J: TRBJ2-4; size: NA; D: NA; V: TRBV4-3
DNA: TGCGCCAGCAGCTTGGACAGGGGTTACTACGAGCAGTACTTC; CDR3: CASSLDRGYYEQYF; J: TRBJ2-7; size: NA; D: TRBD1; V: TRBV5-1
DNA: TGTGCCAGCAGAGACCGACAGGGGGGCAATCAGCCCCAGCATTTT; CDR3: CASRDRQGGNQPQHF; J: TRBJ1-5; size: few; D: TRBD1; V: TRBV6-5
DNA: TGCGCCAGCAGCCCGGGACAGGGATGGGGCTATGGCTACACCTTC; CDR3: CASSPGQGWGYGYTF; J: TRBJ1-2; size: NA; D: TRBD1; V: TRBV5-1
DNA: TGCGCCAGCAGCTCCGGACTAGCAACCTACGAGCAGTACTTC; CDR3: CASSSGLATYEQYF; J: TRBJ2-7; size: once; D: TRBD2; V: TRBV5-1
DNA: TGTGCCAGCAGTGAGGACAGGGGCCCCTACGAGCAGTACTTC; CDR3: CASSEDRGPYEQYF; J: TRBJ2-7; size: NA; D: TRBD1; V: TRBV6-2/TRBV6-3
DNA: TGCAGCGTACAGGACAGCCCGAATCAGCCCCAGCATTTT; CDR3: CSVQDSPNQPQHF; J: TRBJ1-5; size: NA; D: NA; V: TRBV29-1
DNA: TGTGCCAGCAGCTTAAACAGGGCCGGCTACGAGCAGTACTTC; CDR3: CASSLNRAGYEQYF; J: TRBJ2-7; size: NA; D: NA; V: TRBV7-2
DNA: TGTGCCAGCAGCTTGGGGGGAGGGGGTGCGGGCAATGAGCAGTTCTTC; CDR3: CASSLGGGGAGNEQFF; J: TRBJ2-1; size: NA; D: NA; V: TRBV5-4
DNA: TGTGCCAGCAGTTACTCCATCTATGGCTACACCTTC; CDR3: CASSYSIYGYTF; J: TRBJ1-2; size: NA; D: NA; V: TRBV6-2/TRBV6-3
DNA: TGTGCCAGCACTCGAATCCGGGACAGTGAATACATTGAGCAGTTCTTC; CDR3: CASTRIRDSEYIEQFF; J: TRBJ2-1; size: NA; D: TRBD1; V: TRBV7-9
DNA: TGTGCCAGCAGCTTACAGCCTGGGGGCGAGACCCAGTACTTC; CDR3: CASSLQPGGETQYF; J: TRBJ2-5; size: many; D: NA; V: TRBV7-2
DNA: TGTGCTAGTGGTCCCCCTGTCGGCGGGGGTTACAATGAGCAGTTCTTC; CDR3: CASGPPVGGGYNEQFF; J: TRBJ2-1; size: NA; D: TRBD2; V: TRBV12-5
DNA: TGCGCCAGCAGCTTGACAAGGACAGGTTCCTACGAGCAGTACTTC; CDR3: CASSLTRTGSYEQYF; J: TRBJ2-7; size: NA; D: TRBD1; V: TRBV5-1
DNA: TGTGCCAGCCGTGAAGCAGGGAAGGCTTTCTTT; CDR3: CASREAGKAFF; J: TRBJ1-1; size: NA; D: NA; V: TRBV19
DNA: TGCGCCAGCAGCTCCCCAAATAAGGGGACTGAAGCTTTCTTT; CDR3: CASSSPNKGTEAFF; J: TRBJ1-1; size: NA; D: NA; V: TRBV5-1
DNA: TGTGCCTGGAGTGTACGGGTAGGGGCCAACACCATATATTTT; CDR3: CAWSVRVGANTIYF; J: TRBJ1-3; size: NA; D: NA; V: TRBV30
DNA: TGTGCCAGCAGCCAAGATGGTAGGGGGGGCCAAGAGACCCAGTACTTC; CDR3: CASSQDGRGGQETQYF; J: TRBJ2-5; size: NA; D: NA; V: TRBV3-1/TRBV3-2
DNA: TGTGCCAGCAGCAGGGGGGGCGCACCGGAGACCCAGTACTTC; CDR3: CASSRGGAPETQYF; J: TRBJ2-5; size: NA; D: NA; V: TRBV7-9
DNA: TGTGCCAGCAGCACACAGGGGGCGGGAAAGACCCAGTACTTC; CDR3: CASSTQGAGKTQYF; J: TRBJ2-5; size: NA; D: TRBD1; V: TRBV7-2
DNA: TGTGCCAGCACGGTGGGCCATAGCAATCAGCCCCAGCATTTT; CDR3: CASTVGHSNQPQHF; J: TRBJ1-5; size: NA; D: NA; V: TRBV2
DNA: TGTGCCAGCAGCCATCAAGGGACTAGCGGGAGAGATCGGAATGAGCAGTTCTTC; CDR3: CASSHQGTSGRDRNEQFF; J: TRBJ2-1; size: NA; D: TRBD2; V: TRBV7-8
DNA: TGTGCCACCAGCTTACTGAGGGAGCAGTTCTTC; CDR3: CATSLLREQFF; J: TRBJ2-1; size: NA; D: NA; V: TRBV24-1
DNA: TGTGCCAGCAGACAGGGGACCGGGGAGCTGTTTTTT; CDR3: CASRQGTGELFF; J: TRBJ2-2; size: NA; D: TRBD1; V: TRBV2
DNA: TGCGCCAGCAGCTCGGAGGGTAGCGCCCTGAAACCGGCATTC; CDR3: CASSSEGSALKPAF; J: TRBJ2-7; size: NA; D: NA; V: TRBV5-1
DNA: TGTGCCAGCAGCCACCGAGGGTTGGGCACTGAAGCTTTCTTT; CDR3: CASSHRGLGTEAFF; J: TRBJ1-1; size: once; D: NA; V: TRBV14
DNA: TGTGCCAGCAGTGACCCAACAAGTTTCGACAGGGTGATGGAGACCCAGTACTTC; CDR3: CASSDPTSFDRVMETQYF; J: TRBJ2-5; size: NA; D: TRBD1; V: TRBV2
DNA: TGTGCCAGCAGCTTCGAGGGCTTGAACACTGAAGCTTTCTTT; CDR3: CASSFEGLNTEAFF; J: TRBJ1-1; size: NA; D: NA; V: TRBV7-9
DNA: TGCGCCAGCAGCCAAGACTTGCGGCAGCCCCAGCATTTT; CDR3: CASSQDLRQPQHF; J: TRBJ1-5; size: NA; D: NA; V: TRBV4-3
DNA: TGTGCCAGCCGGGGGGACGGCTTCTATGGCTACACCTTC; CDR3: CASRGDGFYGYTF; J: TRBJ1-2; size: NA; D: NA; V: TRBV6-5
DNA: TGCGCCAGCAGCCAAGTAGGGGATTATGGCTACACCTTC; CDR3: CASSQVGDYGYTF; J: TRBJ1-2; size: NA; D: NA; V: TRBV4-1
DNA: TGTGCCAGCAAGGACAGGGGCAATCAGCCCCAGCATTTT; CDR3: CASKDRGNQPQHF; J: TRBJ1-5; size: NA; D: TRBD1; V: TRBV6-5
DNA: TGTGCCAGCAGCTTATTCGGGAGCACAGATACGCAGTATTTT; CDR3: CASSLFGSTDTQYF; J: TRBJ2-3; size: NA; D: NA; V: TRBV7-9